Below, 26 T cell receptor beta chains from the same sample are listed, as sequenced in a study of CD8+CD57+ T cells in acquired aplastic anemia. For sequencing, patients were chosen who had shown expansion of CD8+CD57+ cells by flow cytometry. TCR beta VDJ and CDR3 were profiled, and genomic DNA was the template. TCRdb itself ran the reads through MiXCR, one entry per CDR3 protein. The sample consists of approximately 470,000 distinct CDR3 sequences, around 32% of them appearing once. The sample was sorted CD4+, CD8+, or CD8+CD57+ T cells (not recorded which) from PBMCs. These receptor sequences come from a human donor with aplastic anemia.

This clonotype occurred a few times. This chain uses TRBV20-1 with TRBJ1-3; D unresolved. Trimming cost V 3 bases and J 0 bases, with 9 bases left between them. The CDR3 is 14 residues long. Germline lookup yields CDR1 DFQATT and CDR2 SNEGSKA (reference sequence). This CDR3 reads CSASSASSGNTIYF. CDR3 nucleotides: TGCAGTGCTAGCTCAGCCAGCTCTGGAAACACCATATATTTT.

This clonotype has a handful of counts. V is TRBV25-1 and J is TRBJ2-5, with a tentative D call TRBD1 (6 bases). This CDR3 region has 14 residues. Trimming stripped 5 bases from V and 4 bases from J, with 14 bases between. The germline V gene has CDR1 MGHDK and CDR2 SYGVNS. Written as DNA, the CDR3 is TGTGCCAGCAGTTCAAGGCAGGGGTCAGAGACCCAGTACTTC. Amino acid sequence: CASSSRQGSETQYF.

This clonotype was seen ten or more times. The rearrangement links TRBV2 to TRBJ2-3; 7 bases align to TRBD1. In germline, CDR1 is SNHLY, CDR2 FYNNEI. The CDR3 runs to 15 residues. Trimming at V came to 3 bases and at J to 2 bases, leaving 5 bases not matched to a gene. CDR3 nucleotides: TGTGCCAGCAGTGACAGGGGGTCCCCCACAGATACGCAGTATTTT. Translated: CASSDRGSPTDTQYF.

The rearrangement uses TRBV4-2 and TRBJ1-3, with 7 bases lining up with TRBD1. V dropped 3 bases and J dropped 2; count of bases not matched to a gene: 1. This CDR3 spans 14 amino acids. Germline lookup yields CDR1 LGHNA and CDR2 YNFKEQ. The chain's CDR3 is CASSQGTAGNTIYF. CDR3 coding DNA: TGTGCCAGCAGCCAGGGGACAGCTGGAAACACCATATATTTT.

The J gene is TRBJ2-7, the V gene TRBV29-1, with D maybe TRBD1 (6 bases). The germline V gene has CDR1 SQVTM and CDR2 ANQGSEA. The CDR3 covers 14 residues. Trimming stripped 4 bases from V and 0 bases from J, with 13 bases between. The CDR3 region has the DNA TGCAGCGTTGCGACCGGGGACAACTCCTACGAGCAGTACTTC. Its protein is CSVATGDNSYEQYF.

This clonotype was seen once. The junction shows a germline mismatch at one end, possibly a read error. The J gene is TRBJ2-2, the V gene TRBV14; a possible D gene is TRBD1 (5 bases). Germline CDR1 reads SGHDN; CDR2 reads FVKESK. CDR3 length: 15 amino acids. In nucleotides, the CDR3 is TGTGCCAGCAGCCAGAGGACAATGAACGCCGGGGAGCTGTTTTTT. This sequence encodes CASSQRTMNAGELFF.

This clonotype was counted ten times or more. The chain employs TRBV19 and TRBJ1-1; D unclear. Per germline, CDR1 LNHDA and CDR2 SQIVND (reference sequence). This CDR3 is built from 13 residues. V was pared by 7 bases and J by 5 bases, with 14 bases between. For the CDR3, the DNA is TGTGCCAGTACCACGTTGGGAGAGACTGAAGCTTTCTTT. Translated, it gives CASTTLGETEAFF.

This clonotype was counted a few times. The chain carries TRBV5-1 and TRBJ2-3; 10 nucleotides line up with TRBD2. The CDR3 sequence is 16 residues long. CDR1 SGHRS and CDR2 YFSETQ come from the germline V gene. Losses at the gene ends were 5 bases for V and 3 bases for J; bases not matched to a gene: 9. The DNA for the CDR3 is TGCGCCAGCAGTCCGGACCCTAGCGGGGGAACAGATACGCAGTATTTT. It is translated as CASSPDPSGGTDTQYF.

This clonotype was observed at least ten times. The chain links TRBV19 to TRBJ2-7; 7 bases fit TRBD1. The V gene end was trimmed by 4 bases and the J gene end by 2 bases; junction bases not matched to a gene: 5. This CDR3 is built from 14 residues. Germline CDR1 is LNHDA and CDR2 is SQIVND (reference sequence). DNA for the CDR3: TGTGCCAGTAGTAAGGGACAGACCACCTACGAGCAGTACTTC. Residues: CASSKGQTTYEQYF.

The rearrangement joins TRBV6-1 to TRBJ1-5; TRBD1 is a possible D gene (5 bases). The CDR3 runs 19 residues. The V gene lost 1 base and the J gene lost 0 bases, with 19 bases spanning the gap. Germline CDR1 reads MNHNS; CDR2 reads SASEGT. CDR3 sequence: CASSEGLWDEWYSNQPQHF. The CDR3 DNA reads TGTGCCAGCAGTGAAGGCTTATGGGACGAGTGGTATAGCAATCAGCCCCAGCATTTT.

To note about this clonotype: Its ends do not fully match the called genes, so a read error is possible. This chain uses TRBV2 with TRBJ1-2, with TRBD1 as a possible D gene (6 bases). Germline V CDR1 and CDR2: SNHLY, FYNNEI. The CDR3 is 12 residues long. CDR3 sequence reads: CASHRVDYGHTF. CDR3 coding DNA: TGTGCCAGCCACAGGGTGGACTATGGCCACACCTTC.

This chain links TRBV20-1 with TRBJ1-2; TRBD1 aligns across 9 bases. V shed 2 bases and J 8 bases; nucleotides not matched to a gene: 12. CDR1 is DFQATT, CDR2 SNEGSKA, per germline (reference sequence). This CDR3 is built from 15 residues. The CDR3, as DNA: TGCAGTGCTAGAAAACCGGGACAGGGTGTGAGCGGCTACACCTTC. Translated: CSARKPGQGVSGYTF.

Regarding this clonotype: This may arise from a read error, as a much more abundant clone is one base away. The rearrangement joins TRBV20-1 to TRBJ2-7; possibly TRBD1 for D (6 bases). The V end lost 1 base, the J end lost 9 bases, and 10 bases lay between the germline ends. The CDR3 runs to 11 residues. CDR1 and CDR2 (germline): DFQATT, SNEGSKA (reference sequence). In DNA, the CDR3 is TGCAGTGCTAGAGCAGGGGAGAGGCAGTACTTC. Translated: CSARAGERQYF.

This clonotype was seen only a few times. V and J are TRBV6-2 or TRBV6-3 and TRBJ2-7; D is unclear. CDR1 is MNHEY and CDR2 is SVGEGT in the germline V gene. The length of the CDR3 is 15 residues. V gave up 2 bases and J gave up 4 bases, with 15 bases separating them. CDR3 amino acids: CASSYPPRVRYEQYF. The CDR3 DNA reads TGTGCCAGCAGTTACCCTCCCCGGGTCAGATACGAGCAGTACTTC.

The genes are TRBV5-1 and TRBJ2-7, with 7 bases matching TRBD2. Germline V CDR1 and CDR2: SGHRS, YFSETQ. CDR3 length equals 14 residues. V lost 4 bases and J lost 6; bases outside the gene matches: 10. The CDR3 DNA sequence: TGCGCCAGCAGCCCTGTCGGGGGAGGGTCCGAGCAGTACTTC. This translates into CASSPVGGGSEQYF.

This clonotype was recorded only once. V usage is TRBV7-2 and J usage is TRBJ2-5; TRBD2 is a possible D gene (6 bases). The end of the DNA fits TRBJ2-7 better, so the J call may be wrong. CDR1 SGHTA and CDR2 FQGNSA come from the germline V gene. The CDR3 loop spans 15 amino acids. CDR3 protein: CASSQEGGGRREQYF. The CDR3, as DNA: TGTGCCAGCAGCCAAGAGGGCGGAGGGCGCCGCGAGCAGTACTTC.

With respect to this clonotype: It may be a read error: a sequence one base away is much more abundant. The CDR3 carries no conserved terminal phenylalanine or tryptophan, so it likely arises from a read error. The chain is built from TRBV6-1 and TRBJ1-2; 9 positions agree with TRBD1. V shed 5 bases and J 6 bases; nucleotides not matched to a gene: 7. The germline V gene encodes CDR1 MNHNS and CDR2 SASEGT. The CDR3 loop spans 14 amino acids. CDR3 nucleotides: TGTGCCAGCAGTACCAGCAGGACAGGGGATGGCTACACCTCC. It translates to CASSTSRTGDGYTS.

This clonotype has only one observation. This could be a read error, since a much larger clone is one nucleotide away. The chain recombines TRBV29-1 with TRBJ2-7, with D perhaps matching TRBD1 (6 bases). The germline V gene has CDR1 SQVTM and CDR2 ANQGSEA. The CDR3 consists of 15 residues. The V and J ends lost 6 bases and 8 bases respectively, with 26 bases between them. The CDR3, as DNA: TGCAGCGTAAAAAATGCTGGCAGGGGAAATAACAAGCAGTACTTC. Protein: CSVKNAGRGNNKQYF.

The rearrangement joins TRBV2 to TRBJ1-1; D remains unclear. Germline assignment: CDR1 SNHLY and CDR2 FYNNEI. The CDR3 has 14 residues. Between the trimmed V and J ends, which lost 3 bases and 10 bases, there was a span of 18 bases. CDR3 DNA sequence: TGTGCCAGCAGTGACGAGATGGCTCAAGTTCCAGCTTTCTTT. Amino acids: CASSDEMAQVPAFF.

Ten or more counts support this clonotype. The chain couples TRBV7-2 to TRBJ2-7, with 7 positions matching TRBD1. The J segment lost 3 bases and the V segment lost 4 bases, leaving 9 bases of the junction unmatched. Per the germline V gene, CDR1 is SGHTA and CDR2 is FQGNSA. The CDR3 runs to 15 residues. The CDR3 nucleotides are TGTGCCAGCAGCTCTCCGGGACAGTTGGGCTACGAGCAGTACTTC. It yields the protein CASSSPGQLGYEQYF.

The chain has TRBV4-2 and TRBJ2-7; 8 bases are shared with TRBD1. With 5 bases clipped from V and 5 bases from J, the junction kept 17 bases outside the gene matches. The germline gives CDR1 LGHNA, CDR2 YNFKEQ. This CDR3 is built from 17 residues. In DNA, the CDR3 is TGTGCCAGCAGCGTAACCCCCGCGGGGACAGGTAATGACGAGCAGTACTTC. Its protein is CASSVTPAGTGNDEQYF.

This clonotype was detected a few times. The CDR3 here is CASSELLGEGVLNEQFF. The CDR3 DNA follows: TGTGCCAGCAGTGAACTTTTAGGCGAGGGGGTTCTCAATGAGCAGTTCTTC. The rearrangement links TRBV25-1 to TRBJ2-1; tentatively, D is TRBD1 (6 bases). The CDR3 runs 17 residues. V shed 2 bases and J shed 6 bases, with 20 bases lying between them. Looked up from germline, CDR1 is MGHDK and CDR2 is SYGVNS.

There are many counts of this clonotype. This rearrangement joins TRBV29-1 to TRBJ2-3; no definite D call. CDR1 and CDR2 (germline): SQVTM, ANQGSEA. V was trimmed by 5 bases and J by 3 bases, leaving 6 bases between them. There are 11 residues in the CDR3. CDR3 region: CSVFRTDTQYF. The CDR3 DNA follows: TGCAGCGTTTTCCGGACAGATACGCAGTATTTT.

This clonotype was counted a few times. V gene TRBV9 combines with J gene TRBJ1-1; TRBD1 is a possible D gene (5 bases). The CDR3 covers 14 residues. Per germline, CDR1 SGDLS and CDR2 YYNGEE. V was trimmed by 4 bases and J by 4 bases, leaving 14 bases between them. CDR3 region: CASSRRAQGTEAFF. The CDR3 DNA follows: TGTGCCAGCAGCCGCAGAGCCCAGGGCACTGAAGCTTTCTTT.

This clonotype occurred a few times. This chain joins TRBV5-6 and TRBJ2-1, with 9 bases matching TRBD2. From germline, CDR1 is SGHDT and CDR2 YYEEEE. The CDR3 has 15 amino acids. Trimming removed 1 base from V and 4 bases from J; junction bases left unmatched: 3. The CDR3 sequence: CASSLLAGPYNEQFF. The CDR3 DNA reads TGTGCCAGCAGCTTGCTAGCGGGGCCGTACAATGAGCAGTTCTTC. The full variable domain, its missing parts supplied by reference TRBV5-6 and TRBJ2-1, is DAGVTQSPTHLIKTRGQQVTLRCSPKSGHDTVSWYQQALGQGPQFIFQYYEEEERQRGNFPDRFSGHQFPNYSSELNVNALLLGDSALYLCASSLLAGPYNEQFFGPGTRLTVL.

This clonotype was counted at least ten times. This sequence joins TRBV29-1 and TRBJ1-1; no definite D call. V gave up 3 bases and J gave up 4 bases, with 6 bases separating them. The length of the CDR3 is 11 residues. Per germline, CDR1 SQVTM and CDR2 ANQGSEA. The CDR3 protein is CSVDRFTEAFF. As DNA, the CDR3 is TGCAGCGTTGACAGGTTCACTGAAGCTTTCTTT.